This is a list of T cell receptor beta chains from one sample in a study of a mutant IDH1 vaccine in newly diagnosed glioma. Their specific antigens are unknown. Libraries were prepared by immunoSEQ multiplex PCR; TCRdb keeps only in-frame clonotypes and omits some of them. The repertoire includes 45,000 to 55,000 clones, 70% to 80% of them detected once, and 9.5% to 15% sits in the top ten. The sample consisted of PBMCs, taken from a glioma patient whose treatment included an IDH1 peptide vaccine. Source of these receptors: a man in his forties or fifties with glioma. Both conserved end residues are trimmed from each CDR3.

CDR3 protein | V gene
ASSFGRLRRELF | TRBV5-8
ASSKPPGQDGYT | TRBV28
ASSQGSPSGYT | TRBV23-1
ASGPGDWTGGNEQF | TRBV12-5
ASSPDGEVYGYT | TRBV18
ASSLFRQGNQPQH | TRBV7-2
ASSFGTALSNQPQH | TRBV6-6
ASSETGSTGELF | TRBV6-1
ASSLGQGRSTGELF | TRBV11-2
ASVRGATDTQY | TRBV2
ASMTEFRGIQY | TRBV27
ASSQPAGELF | TRBV4-1
ASSESRYEQY | TRBV10-1
ASSPDRVDNTGELF | TRBV5-4
ASSAPLARNEQF | TRBV10-1
ATRTRSKATEQF | TRBV15
ASSYAVDSTYVEQF | TRBV6-6
ASGLTSSGANVLT | TRBV6-6
ASRGGGGTEAF | TRBV7-6
ASSLGGRRAEAF | TRBV11-3
ASSERRGEETEAF | TRBV10-1
ASSIDPGIVEKLF | TRBV19
ASRTSGTYEQY | TRBV19
ASSQVGGGRDEQF | TRBV4-1
ASSGDDTDTQY | TRBV6-4
ASSFGGTGSVEQY | TRBV5-6
ASSLTGTGGTGELF | TRBV5-6
ASTPGIPESGQF | TRBV5-8
ASSWTSGSPKLSYEQY | TRBV5-1
ATRVGNQPQH | TRBV19
ASRSASSRRNYGYT | TRBV6-6
ASSSGLAATRPNTGELF | TRBV7-8
ASTPTGNSNQPQH | TRBV19
ASSLTGTEAF | TRBV7-9
ATRGGDSGSWNEQF | TRBV15
ASEGAGTANYGYT | TRBV10-3
ASADSVNQPQH | TRBV5-1
ASSQSSVGVRSYEQY | TRBV4-1
ASSPPSDFTGELF | TRBV7-9
ASSFSIGTISPNEQF | TRBV5-1
ATSRDQISGRISYNEQF | TRBV15
ASSSLRGSYNEQF | TRBV7-9
ASSLVGVRGRGGTEAF | TRBV7-2
ASSREGVTSNQPQH | TRBV7-2
ASSPQLGGRLTDTQY | TRBV7-6
ASSFGGQGETEAF | TRBV7-9
ASSLDTFTDTQY | TRBV27
ASSSRHNEQF | TRBV7-9
ASSEFGVGQPQH | TRBV6-1
ASSIGAADTQY | TRBV19
ASSFTANTGELF | TRBV27
AARDSEYQPQH | TRBV6-5
ASRRGATEQY | TRBV5-1
ASSLQETQY | TRBV5-1
ASSIGRTEAF | TRBV19